These 18 T cell receptor beta chains were sequenced from one sample in a study of PD-L1 blockade in urothelial cancer. The method was immunoSEQ multiplex PCR; TCRdb's version includes in-frame clones alone and lacks a portion of them. Counted here are around 130,000 clones, about four fifths occurring once; the ten biggest clones make up roughly 3.2%. The time point is: pretreatment peripheral blood. Sample: PBMCs, taken around atezolizumab (anti-PD-L1) treatment. These receptors were obtained from a man aged 45-60 years with urothelial cancer.

The J gene is TRBJ1-1, the V gene TRBV15; 8 bases fit TRBD1. Germline V gene data show CDR1 as LNHNV and CDR2 as YYDKDF (reference sequence). The J segment lost 4 bases and the V segment lost 4 bases, leaving 5 bases of the junction unmatched. The CDR3 runs 14 residues. CDR3 loop: CATSTDRVGTEAFF. CDR3 sequence (DNA): TGTGCCACCAGCACGGACAGGGTGGGCACTGAAGCTTTCTTT.

The chain recombines TRBV19 with TRBJ1-2; possibly TRBD1 for D (6 bases). V lost 6 bases to trimming and J lost 1 base, with 12 bases between them. Looked up from germline, CDR1 is LNHDA and CDR2 is SQIVND (reference sequence). The CDR3 consists of 14 residues. The chain's CDR3 is CASSSGTNNYGYTF. CDR3 DNA: TGTGCCAGTAGCTCCGGGACAAATAACTATGGCTACACCTTC.

The V gene is TRBV28, the J gene TRBJ2-5; TRBD1 aligns across 7 bases. Germline assignment: CDR1 MDHEN and CDR2 SYDVKM. The V and J ends lost 5 bases and 5 bases, in that order; junction bases with no gene match: 8. This CDR3 contains 14 residues. In DNA, the CDR3 is TGTGCCAGCAGTCCGGGACAGCGCCCGGAGACCCAGTACTTC. It encodes CASSPGQRPETQYF.

This clone was observed a single time. The J gene is TRBJ2-7, the V gene TRBV2; 10 bases line up with TRBD2. The germline V gene has CDR1 SNHLY and CDR2 FYNNEI. This CDR3 comprises 15 residues. V shed 4 bases, J shed 5 bases, and the junction held 8 bases outside the gene matches. CDR3 in DNA: TGTGCCAGCAGTGCCAGCGGGGGGGCATTCAACGAGCAGTACTTC. Protein sequence: CASSASGGAFNEQYF.

The V gene is TRBV9, the J gene TRBJ2-3, with a tentative D call TRBD2 (6 bases). Germline values: CDR1 SGDLS, CDR2 YYNGEE. The V gene lost 6 bases and the J gene lost 4 bases, with 12 bases spanning the gap. This CDR3 spans 13 amino acids. As DNA, the CDR3 is TGTGCCAGCATAATATGGGAGGCAGATACGCAGTATTTT. Residues: CASIIWEADTQYF. The full variable domain, rest sourced from reference TRBV9 and TRBJ2-3, is DSGVTQTPKHLITATGQRVTLRCSPRSGDLSVYWYQQSLDQGLQFLIQYYNGEERAKGNILERFSAQQFPDLHSELNLSSLELGDSALYFCASIIWEADTQYFGPGTRLTVL.

V gene TRBV29-1 combines with J gene TRBJ1-1, with 7 bases aligning to TRBD1. The CDR3 contains 12 residues. In germline, CDR1 is SQVTM, CDR2 ANQGSEA. With V trimmed by 4 bases and J by 1 base, 0 bases remained unmatched. The CDR3 region is CSVGQGNTEAFF. CDR3 sequence (DNA): TGCAGCGTTGGACAGGGGAACACTGAAGCTTTCTTT.

J is TRBJ1-5 and V is TRBV5-1; D unclear. The CDR3 sequence is 14 residues long. From germline, CDR1 is SGHRS and CDR2 YFSETQ. Trimming took off 4 bases at V and 4 bases at J, with 12 bases between the two ends. The CDR3 here is CASSPAGINQPQHF. CDR3 in DNA: TGCGCCAGCAGCCCGGCAGGCATAAATCAGCCCCAGCATTTT. Full variable domain (missing parts from reference TRBV5-1 and TRBJ1-5): KAGVTQTPRYLIKTRGQQVTLSCSPISGHRSVSWYQQTPGQGLQFLFEYFSETQRNKGNFPGRFSGRQFSNSRSEMNVSTLELGDSALYLCASSPAGINQPQHFGDGTRLSIL.

This clone was observed once. The V gene is TRBV5-1, the J gene TRBJ2-7; TRBD1 matches 7 bases. Trimming removed 1 base from V and 4 bases from J; junction bases left unmatched: 5. This CDR3 has 14 residues. CDR1 is SGHRS and CDR2 is YFSETQ in the germline V gene. The CDR3 bases are TGCGCCAGCAGCTTGTATGGGACAGAATACGAGCAGTACTTC. Amino acids: CASSLYGTEYEQYF.

The chain links TRBV2 to TRBJ2-7; tentative D call: TRBD1 (5 bases). The V and J ends lost 6 bases and 0 bases respectively, with 12 bases between them. Germline CDR1 SNHLY, CDR2 FYNNEI. The CDR3 loop spans 14 amino acids. CDR3 residues: CASRAGHSSYEQYF. The CDR3 DNA sequence: TGTGCCAGCAGGGCAGGGCATTCCTCCTACGAGCAGTACTTC.

The rearrangement uses TRBV30 and TRBJ1-5; 7 bases are shared with TRBD1. The germline CDR1 and CDR2 sequences are GTSNPN and SVGIG (reference sequence). There are 13 residues in the CDR3. The ends lost 3 bases at V and 5 bases at J; junction bases unmatched: 4. The chain's CDR3 is CAWSRGTDQPQHF. DNA for the CDR3: TGTGCCTGGAGCCGCGGGACAGATCAGCCCCAGCATTTT. The full variable domain, with the rest looked up from reference TRBV30 and TRBJ1-5, is SQTIHQWPATLVQPVGSPLSLECTVEGTSNPNLYWYRQAAGRGLQLLFYSVGIGQISSEVPQNLSASRPQDRQFILSSKKLLLSDSGFYLCAWSRGTDQPQHFGDGTRLSIL.

The V gene is TRBV15, the J gene TRBJ1-5; perhaps TRBD1 as D (5 bases). The CDR3 spans 13 residues. Germline CDR1 is LNHNV and CDR2 is YYDKDF (reference sequence). V lost 4 bases and J lost 7, with 11 bases in between. The CDR3 here is CATSKERGQPQHF. The CDR3 nucleotides are TGTGCCACCAGCAAAGAACGGGGGCAGCCCCAGCATTTT.

This chain joins TRBV5-1 and TRBJ2-5, with D possibly being TRBD1 (5 bases). Germline CDR1 and CDR2: SGHRS and YFSETQ. Trimming removed 4 bases from V and 2 bases from J, with 9 bases in between. This CDR3 is 13 amino acids long. DNA of the CDR3: TGCGCCAGCAGCGCGACAGCTCAAGAGACCCAGTACTTC. It encodes CASSATAQETQYF.

This sequence joins TRBV5-1 and TRBJ2-6; D remains ambiguous. The CDR3 runs 16 residues. Trimming left V 1 base short and J 0 bases short, with 8 bases between. The germline V gene encodes CDR1 SGHRS and CDR2 YFSETQ. The CDR3 reads CASSLLVNSGANVLTF. CDR3 sequence (DNA): TGCGCCAGCAGCTTGCTAGTAAACTCTGGGGCCAACGTCCTGACTTTC. The entire variable domain, with the rest obtained from reference TRBV5-1 and TRBJ2-6, is as follows: KAGVTQTPRYLIKTRGQQVTLSCSPISGHRSVSWYQQTPGQGLQFLFEYFSETQRNKGNFPGRFSGRQFSNSRSEMNVSTLELGDSALYLCASSLLVNSGANVLTFGAGSRLTVL.

This clone was seen only a few times. The rearrangement links TRBV6-1 to TRBJ2-3; D ambiguous. Germline CDR1 MNHNS, CDR2 SASEGT. V was cut by 3 bases and J by 2 bases, with 9 bases left in between. The CDR3 consists of 14 residues. CDR3 bases: TGTGCCAGCAGTGATGGGCAGCTCACAGATACGCAGTATTTT. This codes for CASSDGQLTDTQYF.

The chain uses TRBV10-3 and TRBJ1-2; D gene uncertain. V was cut by 10 bases and J by 8 bases, with 17 bases left in between. In germline, CDR1 is ENHRY, CDR2 SYGVKD. The CDR3 is 12 amino acids. DNA of the CDR3: TGTGCCACCGAGGACGGGGTTGAGGGCTACACCTTC. It codes for CATEDGVEGYTF.

J is TRBJ2-5 and V is TRBV7-9, with 8 nucleotides matching TRBD2. V gave up 0 bases and J gave up 5 bases; unmatched junction bases: 5. CDR3 length: 15 amino acids. Looked up from germline, CDR1 is SEHNR and CDR2 is FQNEAQ (reference sequence). The CDR3 DNA reads as TGTGCCAGCAGCTTAGCGGCGGGAGGTGGTGAGACCCAGTACTTC. Translated, it gives CASSLAAGGGETQYF.

This clone came up once. The chain recombines TRBV19 with TRBJ1-5; 9 bases fit TRBD1. The J segment lost 7 bases and the V segment lost 6 bases, leaving 7 bases of the junction unmatched. Germline CDR1 reads LNHDA; CDR2 reads SQIVND (reference sequence). The CDR3 totals 14 residues. The CDR3 sequence is CASSRQGGVQPQHF. CDR3 sequence (DNA): TGTGCCAGTAGCCGACAGGGGGGCGTCCAGCCCCAGCATTTT. The variable domain in full, completed from reference TRBV19 and TRBJ1-5, reads DGGITQSPKYLFRKEGQNVTLSCEQNLNHDAMYWYRQDPGQGLRLIYYSQIVNDFQKGDIAEGYSVSREKKESFPLTVTSAQKNPTAFYLCASSRQGGVQPQHFGDGTRLSIL.

This clone was counted a single time. V and J are TRBV7-8 and TRBJ2-5; 7 nucleotides agree with TRBD2. CDR3 size: 15 residues. CDR1 and CDR2 from the germline V gene are SGHVS and FQNEAQ. The junction had 7 bases not matched to a gene; V was cut back by 5 bases and J by 1 base. The CDR3 DNA is TGTGCCAGCAGCGGATCTAGCGGTTTCCAAGAGACCCAGTACTTC. This encodes CASSGSSGFQETQYF.